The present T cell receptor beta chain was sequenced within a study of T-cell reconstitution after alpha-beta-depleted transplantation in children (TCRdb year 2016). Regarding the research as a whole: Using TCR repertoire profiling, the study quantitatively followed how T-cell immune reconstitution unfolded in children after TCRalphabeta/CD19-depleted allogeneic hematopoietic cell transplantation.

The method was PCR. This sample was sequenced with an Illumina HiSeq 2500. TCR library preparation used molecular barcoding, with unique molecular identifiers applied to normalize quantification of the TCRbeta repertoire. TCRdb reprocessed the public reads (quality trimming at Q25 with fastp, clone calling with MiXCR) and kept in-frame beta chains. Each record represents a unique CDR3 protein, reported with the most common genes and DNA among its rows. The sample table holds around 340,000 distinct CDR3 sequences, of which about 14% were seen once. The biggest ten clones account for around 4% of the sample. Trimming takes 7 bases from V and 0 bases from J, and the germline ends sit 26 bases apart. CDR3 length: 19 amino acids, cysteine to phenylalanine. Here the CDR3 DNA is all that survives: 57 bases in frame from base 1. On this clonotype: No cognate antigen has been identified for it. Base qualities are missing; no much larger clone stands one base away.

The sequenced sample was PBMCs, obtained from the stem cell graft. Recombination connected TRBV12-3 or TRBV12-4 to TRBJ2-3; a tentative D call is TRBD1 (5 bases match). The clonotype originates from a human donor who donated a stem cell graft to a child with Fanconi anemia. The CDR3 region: CASTPWGRALQGSTDTQYF. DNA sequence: TGTGCCAGCACCCCCTGGGGCAGGGCCTTGCAAGGGAGCACAGATACGCAGTATTTT.